The 29 T cell receptor beta chains listed next were all sequenced from one sample in a study of CD8 T cells in ankylosing spondylitis. Study observations and caveats: Ankylosing spondylitis blood appeared to carry a characteristic TCR beta motif of 7 or 8 highly homologous variants.

MiXCR, applied by TCRdb to the 5' RACE reads, yields one record per CDR3 protein. This table holds hundreds of thousands of distinct CDR3 sequences, 10% to 15% found once. These receptors have no known antigen. Sequencing used blood, either unsorted or a sorted T cell fraction (not recorded which). These receptors all stem from a male donor with ankylosing spondylitis.

This clonotype was counted at least ten times. The CDR3 spells CASSPYGTGGSYEQYF. As DNA, the CDR3 is TGCGCCAGCAGCCCGTACGGGACAGGGGGCTCCTACGAGCAGTACTTC. The rearrangement links TRBV5-1 to TRBJ2-7; 11 positions match TRBD1. The CDR3 is 16 amino acids. Germline assignment: CDR1 SGHRS and CDR2 YFSETQ. Losses at the gene ends were 4 bases for V and 0 bases for J; bases not matched to a gene: 6.

V is TRBV3-1 and J is TRBJ1-1; 8 bases are a match to TRBD1. The V gene end was trimmed by 3 bases and the J gene end by 5 bases; junction bases not matched to a gene: 5. This CDR3 comprises 14 residues. Germline-derived CDR1 and CDR2 are LGHDT and YNNKEL (reference sequence). The CDR3 sequence: CASSHFDRGTEAFF. The CDR3 DNA reads TGTGCCAGCAGCCATTTTGACAGGGGAACTGAAGCTTTCTTT.

This clonotype was detected a few times. The chain carries TRBV20-1 and TRBJ2-6; tentative D call: TRBD1 (5 bases). The CDR3 has 16 residues. Germline CDR1 is DFQATT and CDR2 is SNEGSKA (reference sequence). V lost 3 bases and J 2 bases, leaving 14 bases between the germline ends. This CDR3 reads CSASGRVWAGANVLTF. CDR3 DNA: TGCAGTGCTAGTGGCAGGGTATGGGCTGGGGCCAACGTCCTGACTTTC.

Written as DNA, the CDR3 is TGCAGTGCCCCGACTAGCGGGTACGCCAAAAACATTCAGTACTTC. It codes for CSAPTSGYAKNIQYF. The chain recombines TRBV20-1 with TRBJ2-4; 10 bases fit TRBD2. The trim removed 6 bases at V and 1 base at J, leaving 6 bases unmatched. Germline values: CDR1 DFQATT, CDR2 SNEGSKA (reference sequence). The CDR3 totals 15 residues.

This clonotype was counted only a few times. The V gene is TRBV18, the J gene TRBJ2-7, with D uncertain. The length of the CDR3 is 15 residues. Germline CDR1 reads KGHSH; CDR2 reads LQKENI. Trimming removed 2 bases from V and 0 bases from J, with 11 bases in between. Written as DNA, the CDR3 is TGTGCCAGCTCACCAAATACAGTACCCTCCTACGAGCAGTACTTC. Protein sequence: CASSPNTVPSYEQYF.

This clonotype was detected a few times. The chain couples TRBV5-6 to TRBJ2-7; D not certain. Per germline, CDR1 SGHDT and CDR2 YYEEEE. This CDR3 region has 14 residues. V lost 4 bases and J lost 2, with 13 bases in between. The CDR3 reads CASSLGQITYEQYF. The CDR3 DNA reads as TGTGCCAGCAGCCTGGGCCAGATAACCTACGAGCAGTACTTC. Variable domain in full (rest from reference TRBV5-6 and TRBJ2-7): DAGVTQSPTHLIKTRGQQVTLRCSPKSGHDTVSWYQQALGQGPQFIFQYYEEEERQRGNFPDRFSGHQFPNYSSELNVNALLLGDSALYLCASSLGQITYEQYFGPGTRLTVT.

The J gene is TRBJ2-7, the V gene TRBV15, with 9 bases aligning to TRBD1. Germline trimming cut 0 bases from V and 5 bases from J; bases unmatched to any gene: 8. Germline V gives CDR1 LNHNV, CDR2 YYDKDF (reference sequence). The CDR3 is made up of 16 amino acids. CDR3 sequence reads: CATSRDLGTGLHEQYF. The CDR3 region has the DNA TGTGCCACCAGCAGAGATTTAGGGACAGGGCTCCACGAGCAGTACTTC. Combining the CDR3 with reference TRBV15 and TRBJ2-7 gives the whole variable domain DAMVIQNPRYQVTQFGKPVTLSCSQTLNHNVMYWYQQKSSQAPKLLFHYYDKDFNNEADTPDNFQSRRPNTSFCFLDIRSPGLGDTAMYLCATSRDLGTGLHEQYFGPGTRLTVT.

This clonotype was observed at least ten times. The rearrangement uses TRBV4-2 and TRBJ1-4; no clear D. V lost 5 bases to trimming and J lost 7 bases, with 11 bases between them. The CDR3 is 13 residues long. The germline V gene encodes CDR1 LGHNA and CDR2 YNFKEQ. The CDR3 protein is CASSNREGEKLFF. DNA of the CDR3: TGTGCCAGCAGCAACCGAGAGGGTGAAAAACTGTTTTTT.

Ten or more counts support this clonotype. This chain connects TRBV10-3 to TRBJ2-3; 9 bases map to TRBD1. In germline, CDR1 is ENHRY, CDR2 SYGVKD. V lost 5 bases and J lost 1; bases outside the gene matches: 10. This CDR3 is 17 amino acids long. Here the CDR3 reads CAISSSLDRGGTDTQYF. The CDR3 DNA reads TGTGCCATCAGTTCATCCCTGGACAGGGGTGGCACAGATACGCAGTATTTT.

This clonotype was detected a few times. V is TRBV6-1 and J is TRBJ2-1; D is unclear. The V end lost 7 bases, the J end lost 2 bases, and 15 bases lay between the germline ends. Germline V gene data show CDR1 as MNHNS and CDR2 as SASEGT. This CDR3 has 15 residues. CDR3 amino acids: CASTEGGFAYNEQFF. CDR3 DNA sequence: TGTGCCAGCACCGAAGGTGGGTTCGCCTACAATGAGCAGTTCTTC.

In DNA, the CDR3 is TGCGCCAGCAGCTTGCAGGGTAAAGACACTGAAGCTTTCTTT. Protein product: CASSLQGKDTEAFF. The chain uses TRBV5-1 and TRBJ1-1, with D maybe TRBD1 (5 bases). Germline CDR1 reads SGHRS; CDR2 reads YFSETQ. The CDR3 contains 14 residues. V dropped 1 base and J dropped 3 bases, with 10 bases sitting between them. Filled out from reference TRBV5-1 and TRBJ1-1, the complete variable domain reads KAGVTQTPRYLIKTRGQQVTLSCSPISGHRSVSWYQQTPGQGLQFLFEYFSETQRNKGNFPGRFSGRQFSNSRSEMNVSTLELGDSALYLCASSLQGKDTEAFFGQGTRLTVV.

This sequence joins TRBV20-1 and TRBJ2-3, with no clear D. Germline V lookup: CDR1 DFQATT, CDR2 SNEGSKA (reference sequence). This CDR3 region has 14 residues. V was cut by 5 bases and J by 2 bases, with 14 bases left in between. The CDR3 region is CSAVDIRNTDTQYF. In DNA form, the CDR3 reads TGCAGTGCTGTTGACATCAGGAACACAGATACGCAGTATTTT.

V usage is TRBV7-6 and J usage is TRBJ2-2; 9 positions agree with TRBD1. V lost 4 bases and J lost 4; bases outside the gene matches: 7. Germline CDR1 is SGHVS and CDR2 is FNYEAQ. The length of the CDR3 is 16 residues. The CDR3 is CASSSYRGRITGELFF. CDR3 bases: TGTGCCAGCAGCTCCTACAGGGGGCGGATCACCGGGGAGCTGTTTTTT.

This clonotype came up many times. This sequence joins TRBV20-1 and TRBJ1-4; D is undetermined. Trimming removed 0 bases at V and 6 bases at J, with 11 bases between. CDR3 size: 14 residues. Germline CDR1 DFQATT, CDR2 SNEGSKA (reference sequence). The CDR3 region has the DNA TGCAGTGCTAGAGACTCGACAACGCATGAAAAACTGTTTTTT. Its protein product is CSARDSTTHEKLFF.

The chain joins TRBV24-1 to TRBJ2-5; TRBD2 matches 11 bases. The CDR3 length is 17 residues. V was pared by 9 bases and J by 4 bases, with 15 bases of the junction left unmatched. Germline V gene lookup returns CDR1 KGHDR and CDR2 SFDVKD. Written as DNA, the CDR3 is TGTGCCACCGCTGCGGGGCTAGCGGGGGGCTTGGGAGAGACCCAGTACTTC. Translating gives CATAAGLAGGLGETQYF.

The rearrangement joins TRBV5-6 to TRBJ2-5, with 9 positions matching TRBD2. Unmatched junction bases numbered 5, after V lost 0 bases and J lost 5 bases. The CDR3 loop spans 15 amino acids. CDR1 and CDR2 (germline): SGHDT, YYEEEE. The CDR3, as DNA: TGTGCCAGCAGCTTGGAAGTAGCGGGGGTGGAGACCCAGTACTTC. Translation gives CASSLEVAGVETQYF.

This clonotype was seen many times. The chain employs TRBV29-1 and TRBJ1-2; TRBD1 might be the D (5 bases). V lost 4 bases and J 5 bases, leaving 14 bases between the germline ends. The germline V gene encodes CDR1 SQVTM and CDR2 ANQGSEA. This CDR3 contains 13 residues. Written as DNA, the CDR3 is TGCAGCGTTGTAGGCGGGGGTCTTTATGGCTACACCTTC. Translation gives CSVVGGGLYGYTF.

V and J are TRBV7-2 and TRBJ2-4; 9 bases fit TRBD1. J lost 1 base, V lost 4 bases, and 8 bases had no gene match. Germline V gives CDR1 SGHTA, CDR2 FQGNSA. This CDR3 spans 17 amino acids. CDR3 bases: TGTGCCAGCAGCTGGACAGGGGACGGGTCTGCCAAAAACATTCAGTACTTC. Amino acids: CASSWTGDGSAKNIQYF.

The chain has TRBV6-2 or TRBV6-3 and TRBJ2-1; D uncertain. This CDR3 has 14 amino acids. The germline V and J ends were trimmed by 3 bases and 2 bases, with 8 bases remaining between them. Germline assignment: CDR1 MNHEY and CDR2 SVGEGT. The CDR3: CASSYVSPYNEQFF. As DNA, the CDR3 is TGTGCCAGCAGTTATGTCTCCCCCTACAATGAGCAGTTCTTC.

This clonotype has more than one count but fewer than ten. The genes are TRBV20-1 and TRBJ2-7; D might be TRBD2 (5 bases). The CDR3 is made up of 13 amino acids. Germline CDR1 DFQATT, CDR2 SNEGSKA (reference sequence). This chain's CDR3 is CSPIRGNSYEQYF. The CDR3 DNA follows: TGCAGCCCTATTAGAGGGAACTCCTACGAGCAGTACTTC.

This clonotype has just a few counts. The chain has TRBV20-1 and TRBJ2-5, with D perhaps matching TRBD1 or TRBD2 (6 bases each). Germline-derived CDR1 and CDR2 are DFQATT and SNEGSKA (reference sequence). Trimming shortened V by 6 bases and J by 5 bases, and 19 bases separated the two germline ends. The CDR3 loop spans 14 amino acids. CDR3 DNA sequence: TGCAGTGCAGAGGGGGACTTAAGGCGGGAGACCCAGTACTTC. Translated, it gives CSAEGDLRRETQYF.

V gene TRBV14 combines with J gene TRBJ2-7; possible D gene TRBD1, 5 bases. V dropped 1 base and J dropped 4 bases, with 11 bases sitting between them. Germline CDR1 and CDR2: SGHDN and FVKESK. The CDR3 totals 14 residues. DNA of the CDR3: TGTGCCAGCAGCCAAGGGGGCCACTATTACGAGCAGTACTTC. Translated, it gives CASSQGGHYYEQYF.

At least ten counts were recorded for this clonotype. This chain joins TRBV7-2 and TRBJ2-3; 9 nucleotides agree with TRBD1. Trimming cost V 3 bases and J 3 bases; bases outside gene matches: 4. This CDR3 is built from 15 residues. The germline V gene has CDR1 SGHTA and CDR2 FQGNSA. The CDR3: CASSFTGGMTDTQYF. Written as DNA, the CDR3 is TGTGCCAGCAGCTTTACAGGGGGCATGACAGATACGCAGTATTTT. The full variable domain, its missing parts supplied by reference TRBV7-2 and TRBJ2-3, is GAGVSQSPSNKVTEKGKDVELRCDPISGHTALYWYRQSLGQGLEFLIYFQGNSAPDKSGLPSDRFSAERTGGSVSTLTIQRTQQEDSAVYLCASSFTGGMTDTQYFGPGTRLTVL.

This chain connects TRBV19 to TRBJ1-3, with D unresolved. V gave up 5 bases and J gave up 0 bases, with 11 bases separating them. In germline, CDR1 is LNHDA, CDR2 SQIVND (reference sequence). This CDR3 contains 15 residues. The CDR3 nucleotides read TGTGCCAGTAGTTGGGAGATGAGCTCTGGAAACACCATATATTTT. This translates into CASSWEMSSGNTIYF. Supplemented by reference TRBV19 and TRBJ1-3, the full variable domain reads DGGITQSPKYLFRKEGQNVTLSCEQNLNHDAMYWYRQDPGQGLRLIYYSQIVNDFQKGDIAEGYSVSREKKESFPLTVTSAQKNPTAFYLCASSWEMSSGNTIYFGEGSWLTVV.

This clonotype came up a few times. V and J are TRBV12-3 or TRBV12-4 and TRBJ2-1, with TRBD2 matching over 7 bases. The CDR3 totals 15 residues. Trimming at V came to 6 bases and at J to 6 bases, leaving 11 bases not matched to a gene. This CDR3 is CASRYWEGGSNEQFF. The CDR3 region has the DNA TGTGCCAGCAGGTACTGGGAGGGAGGATCCAATGAGCAGTTCTTC.

This clonotype was counted a few times. The chain joins TRBV30 to TRBJ2-7; 7 bases agree with TRBD2. Germline V lookup: CDR1 GTSNPN, CDR2 SVGIG (reference sequence). V shed 3 bases and J 0 bases; nucleotides not matched to a gene: 8. This CDR3 has 15 residues. DNA of the CDR3: TGTGCCTGGAGCCGAACTAGCGTGGGCTCCTACGAGCAGTACTTC. The encoded protein is CAWSRTSVGSYEQYF. Based on the CDR3 plus reference TRBV30 and TRBJ2-7, the full variable domain is SQTIHQWPATLVQPVGSPLSLECTVEGTSNPNLYWYRQAAGRGLQLLFYSVGIGQISSEVPQNLSASRPQDRQFILSSKKLLLSDSGFYLCAWSRTSVGSYEQYFGPGTRLTVT.

This clonotype was seen a handful of times. V and J are TRBV7-9 and TRBJ1-4; TRBD1 aligns across 7 bases. This CDR3 is built from 14 residues. V trimming: 3 bases; J trimming: 8 bases; junction bases outside the gene matches: 6. Germline assignment: CDR1 SEHNR and CDR2 FQNEAQ (reference sequence). The CDR3 coding sequence is TGTGCCAGCAGCTTGCAACAGGGGTACGAAAAACTGTTTTTT. Protein product: CASSLQQGYEKLFF.

This clonotype was counted many times. The J gene is TRBJ2-3, the V gene TRBV12-3 or TRBV12-4; 7 bases map to TRBD1. There are 14 residues in the CDR3. The V segment lost 5 bases and the J segment 3 bases; nucleotides outside the gene matches: 5. The CDR3 region has the DNA TGTGCCAGCAGTCCAGGGGGAACAACAGATACGCAGTATTTT. It translates to CASSPGGTTDTQYF.

The J gene is TRBJ2-3, the V gene TRBV9; D call uncertain. V was cut by 4 bases and J by 2 bases, with 17 bases left in between. Per the germline V gene, CDR1 is SGDLS and CDR2 is YYNGEE. The CDR3 consists of 16 residues. CDR3 amino acids: CASSSWEGRYTDTQYF. The DNA of the CDR3 is TGTGCCAGCAGCTCGTGGGAAGGACGATACACAGATACGCAGTATTTT.